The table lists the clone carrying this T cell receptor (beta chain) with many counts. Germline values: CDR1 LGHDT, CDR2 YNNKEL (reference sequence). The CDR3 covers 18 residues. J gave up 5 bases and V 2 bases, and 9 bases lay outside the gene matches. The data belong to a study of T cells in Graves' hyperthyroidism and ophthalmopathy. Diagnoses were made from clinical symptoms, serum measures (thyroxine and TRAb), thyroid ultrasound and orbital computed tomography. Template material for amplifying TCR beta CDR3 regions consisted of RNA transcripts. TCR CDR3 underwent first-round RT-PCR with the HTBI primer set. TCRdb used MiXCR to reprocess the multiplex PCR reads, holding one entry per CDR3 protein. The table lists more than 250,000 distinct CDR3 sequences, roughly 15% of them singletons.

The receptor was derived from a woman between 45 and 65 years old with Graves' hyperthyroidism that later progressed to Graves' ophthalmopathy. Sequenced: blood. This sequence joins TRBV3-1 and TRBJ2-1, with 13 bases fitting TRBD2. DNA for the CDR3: TGTGCCAGCAGCCAATACCGGGGACTAGCGGGGATTCACAATGAGCAGTTCTTC. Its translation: CASSQYRGLAGIHNEQFF.